Presented here are 25 T cell receptor beta chains from one specimen sequenced in a study of OX40 agonist ivuxolimab in advanced cancers. The method was immunoSEQ multiplex PCR; TCRdb's version includes in-frame clones alone and lacks a portion of them. Among 55,000 to 65,000 clones listed, about 80% were seen once. The sequences come from CD4+ or CD8+ T cells sorted from blood, collected in a trial of the OX40 agonist ivuxolimab. These receptor sequences come from an adult with an advanced solid tumor such as melanoma, head and neck, liver or kidney cancer.

The V and J genes are TRBV6-6 and TRBJ1-2; no reliable D call. The CDR3 has 13 amino acids. The V gene's germline CDR1 is MNHNY and CDR2 SVGAGI (reference sequence). The V end lost 5 bases, the J end lost 5 bases, and 12 bases lay between the germline ends. The CDR3 DNA reads TGTGCCAGCAGTCTGACCCTGGGGTATGGCTACACCTTC. Translated, it gives CASSLTLGYGYTF.

The V gene is TRBV15, the J gene TRBJ1-4; D unclear. Trimming took 0 bases from V and 8 from J, leaving 10 bases between them. The CDR3 is 14 residues long. The germline V gene encodes CDR1 LNHNV and CDR2 YYDKDF (reference sequence). Here the CDR3 reads CATSRDMGSEKLFF. CDR3 in DNA: TGTGCCACCAGCAGAGATATGGGCAGCGAAAAACTGTTTTTT.

This clone has only one observation. The chain employs TRBV6-1 and TRBJ2-7; 8 nucleotides agree with TRBD1. CDR3 length: 19 amino acids. Per the germline V gene, CDR1 is MNHNS and CDR2 is SASEGT. The V and J ends lost 4 bases and 3 bases, in that order; junction bases with no gene match: 20. In nucleotides, the CDR3 is TGTGCCAGCAGTGGCAGGACAGGGACCTTCAGAGCGGCCATCTACGAGCAGTACTTC. Its translation: CASSGRTGTFRAAIYEQYF.

J is TRBJ1-2 and V is TRBV2; D remains ambiguous. Germline CDR1 SNHLY, CDR2 FYNNEI. The CDR3 runs 13 residues. The germline V and J ends were trimmed by 7 bases and 7 bases, with 16 bases remaining between them. The CDR3 region is CASTTLEGFGYTF. In DNA, the CDR3 is TGTGCCAGCACCACTCTAGAAGGTTTTGGCTACACCTTC.

The CDR3 spells CASSQGQTTTQYF. The CDR3 DNA follows: TGTGCCAGCAGCCAGGGACAGACTACGACCCAGTACTTC. The chain carries TRBV11-3 and TRBJ2-5; 7 bases line up with TRBD1. CDR1 SGHNT and CDR2 YENEEA come from the germline V gene. This CDR3 region has 13 residues. V shed 5 bases, J shed 7 bases, and the junction held 7 bases outside the gene matches.

The CDR3 nucleotides read TGTGCCAGCAGAGCGACGGAGACCCAGTACTTC. Amino acid sequence: CASRATETQYF. V usage is TRBV6-6 and J usage is TRBJ2-5; D is uncertain. Germline V CDR1 and CDR2: MNHNY, SVGAGI (reference sequence). CDR3 length: 11 amino acids. V gave up 6 bases and J gave up 5 bases, with 7 bases separating them.

This chain joins TRBV29-1 and TRBJ2-5, with 10 bases matching TRBD2. V lost 4 bases, J lost 4 bases, and 3 bases stayed unmatched. The CDR3 is 13 residues long. Germline V gives CDR1 SQVTM, CDR2 ANQGSEA. The CDR3 coding sequence is TGCAGCGTTGGAGCGGGGGGGGCAGAGACCCAGTACTTC. Its translation is CSVGAGGAETQYF.

The chain has TRBV9 and TRBJ1-5; D is ambiguous. CDR1 and CDR2 from the germline V gene are SGDLS and YYNGEE. This CDR3 region has 14 residues. Trimming pared 2 bases from V and 9 bases from J, leaving 15 bases between. The CDR3 reads CASSVEEWGTPQHF. CDR3 DNA sequence: TGTGCCAGCAGCGTGGAAGAGTGGGGTACGCCCCAGCATTTT.

The CDR3 DNA is TGTGCCAGCAGCTTGCGGCAGGGGGTATTGACCGGGGAGCTGTTTTTT. Translating it yields CASSLRQGVLTGELFF. The chain is built from TRBV5-6 and TRBJ2-2; TRBD1 matches at 7 bases. Trimming cost V 1 base and J 5 bases; bases outside gene matches: 8. The germline V gene has CDR1 SGHDT and CDR2 YYEEEE. The CDR3 covers 16 residues.

The gene calls are TRBV2 and TRBJ1-1; D might be TRBD1 (6 bases). V was shortened by 7 bases and J by 3 bases, with 18 bases between the two germline ends. Germline CDR1 reads SNHLY; CDR2 reads FYNNEI. The CDR3 consists of 15 residues. The CDR3 bases are TGTGCCAGCACTAAAGACAGGTTATCATACACTGAAGCTTTCTTT. It encodes CASTKDRLSYTEAFF.

V is TRBV27 and J is TRBJ1-1; D is unclear. V shed 0 bases and J shed 0 bases, with 11 bases lying between them. The CDR3 extends over 16 amino acids. In germline, CDR1 is MNHEY, CDR2 SMNVEV (reference sequence). In DNA, the CDR3 is TGTGCCAGCAGTTTATCATTGGGCCAGATGAACACTGAAGCTTTCTTT. It codes for CASSLSLGQMNTEAFF.

The J gene is TRBJ1-2, the V gene TRBV21-1. TRBV21-1 has pseudogene status. The CDR3 covers 15 residues. The CDR3 DNA reads as TGTGCCAGCATCTCAGGAGAAGCCAGAGACTATGGCTACACCTTC. As protein: CASISGEARDYGYTF.

This chain links TRBV5-5 with TRBJ2-2; D not certain. This CDR3 contains 14 residues. Germline lookup yields CDR1 SGHKS and CDR2 YYEKEE (reference sequence). V was clipped by 6 bases and J by 0 bases, with 9 bases between them. In nucleotides, the CDR3 is TGTGCCAGCACCCTCTACCCGAACACCGGGGAGCTGTTTTTT. Translated: CASTLYPNTGELFF.

This clone was detected only once. The rearrangement joins TRBV5-6 to TRBJ2-7; 7 bases match TRBD1. This CDR3 is built from 13 residues. With 4 bases clipped from V and 3 bases from J, the junction kept 4 bases outside the gene matches. Germline CDR1 is SGHDT and CDR2 is YYEEEE. The CDR3 is CASSKTGIYEQYF. CDR3 coding DNA: TGTGCCAGCAGCAAGACAGGGATCTACGAGCAGTACTTC.

CDR3 DNA sequence: TGTGCCAGCAGCCCGGGGGGCTCAAGGGAGAAGCCCCAGCATTTT. As protein: CASSPGGSREKPQHF. V is TRBV6-1 and J is TRBJ1-5; tentatively, D is TRBD1 (6 bases). The CDR3 consists of 15 residues. Germline loops: CDR1 MNHNS, CDR2 SASEGT. Trimming removed 6 bases at V and 8 bases at J, with 20 bases between.

The chain employs TRBV29-1 and TRBJ1-1, with a tentative D call TRBD1 (5 bases). Trimming stripped 5 bases from V and 4 bases from J, with 11 bases between. Germline lookup yields CDR1 SQVTM and CDR2 ANQGSEA. CDR3 length: 12 amino acids. The CDR3 loop reads CSVIGRATEAFF. In nucleotides, the CDR3 is TGCAGCGTTATTGGCAGGGCCACTGAAGCTTTCTTT.

The chain has TRBV2 and TRBJ2-7, with D maybe TRBD2 (6 bases). The CDR3 runs to 14 residues. Germline CDR1 SNHLY, CDR2 FYNNEI. Between the trimmed V and J ends, which lost 2 bases and 2 bases, there was a span of 10 bases. CDR3 coding DNA: TGTGCCAGCAGTGAATGGCGGGAAACCTACGAGCAGTACTTC. This encodes CASSEWRETYEQYF.

The DNA for the CDR3 is TGTGCCAGCAGCTTGGAGGTGACTAGCTACAATGAGCAGTTCTTC. Its translation is CASSLEVTSYNEQFF. The chain recombines TRBV5-5 with TRBJ2-1, with a weak D call TRBD2 (6 bases). From germline, CDR1 is SGHKS and CDR2 YYEKEE (reference sequence). The CDR3 is made up of 15 amino acids. V lost 0 bases and J lost 3, with 10 bases in between.

The chain links TRBV11-1 to TRBJ2-7; a weak D match, TRBD1 (6 bases). The CDR3 has 12 amino acids. The germline V and J ends were trimmed by 1 base and 11 bases, with 12 bases remaining between them. Germline V gene data show CDR1 as SGHAT and CDR2 as FQDESV (reference sequence). The CDR3 loop reads CASSLEGTWEYF. For the CDR3, the DNA is TGTGCCAGCAGCTTAGAGGGGACATGGGAGTACTTC.

V gene TRBV2 combines with J gene TRBJ1-1; TRBD1 might be the D (6 bases). V lost 6 bases and J lost 0, with 8 bases in between. CDR1 is SNHLY, CDR2 FYNNEI, per germline. The CDR3 is 13 residues long. Written as DNA, the CDR3 is TGTGCCAGCAGAGGACAGATGAACACTGAAGCTTTCTTT. It specifies CASRGQMNTEAFF.

The chain couples TRBV4-1 to TRBJ2-3, with D uncertain. The V and J ends lost 9 bases and 6 bases respectively, with 13 bases between them. Germline V lookup: CDR1 MGHRA, CDR2 YSYEKL. The CDR3 totals 12 residues. CDR3 region: CASGPPGDTQYF. The CDR3 DNA follows: TGCGCCAGTGGACCTCCCGGGGATACGCAGTATTTT.

This clone came up once. The chain joins TRBV5-1 to TRBJ2-7; TRBD2 matches 12 bases. CDR3 length equals 14 residues. Germline V gene data show CDR1 as SGHRS and CDR2 as YFSETQ. Trimming at V came to 4 bases and at J to 5 bases, leaving 4 bases not matched to a gene. The CDR3 DNA is TGCGCCAGCAGCAGGACTAGCGGGGAACACGAGCAGTACTTC. Its protein product is CASSRTSGEHEQYF.

The rearrangement joins TRBV4-1 to TRBJ2-7; TRBD1 might be the D (5 bases). The V end was cut by 0 bases, the J end by 7 bases, with 19 bases between. The germline V gene has CDR1 MGHRA and CDR2 YSYEKL. CDR3 length: 16 residues. Here the CDR3 reads CASSQEGSQASGEQYF. DNA for the CDR3: TGCGCCAGCAGCCAAGAGGGGTCACAGGCCTCGGGTGAGCAGTACTTC.

This clone was detected only a few times. The CDR3 reads CASSEGIVNQPQHF. In DNA, the CDR3 is TGTGCCAGCAGTGAAGGGATCGTCAATCAGCCCCAGCATTTT. The chain carries TRBV6-1 and TRBJ1-5; D gene uncertain. The CDR3 contains 14 residues. CDR1 MNHNS and CDR2 SASEGT come from the germline V gene. V was cut by 1 base and J by 3 bases, with 7 bases left in between.

The V call is TRBV29-1, the J call TRBJ1-2; D is undetermined. CDR1 SQVTM and CDR2 ANQGSEA come from the germline V gene. V was trimmed by 4 bases and J by 6 bases, leaving 24 bases between them. The CDR3 consists of 16 residues. CDR3 coding DNA: TGCAGCGTTGTCCCTTGGGCAGGCCCCCTCGAGGATGGCTACACCTTC. Translation gives CSVVPWAGPLEDGYTF. The complete variable domain, with remaining parts taken from reference TRBV29-1 and TRBJ1-2, reads SAVISQKPSRDICQRGTSLTIQCQVDSQVTMMFWYRQQPGQSLTLIATANQGSEATYESGFVIDKFPISRPNLTFSTLTVSNMSPEDSSIYLCSVVPWAGPLEDGYTFGSGTRLTVV.